One and the same sample provided the 13 T cell receptor beta chains below, sequenced in a study of yellow fever vaccine responses in identical twins. In TCRdb, the RT-PCR reads were re-called with MiXCR into one record per CDR3 protein. The data show over 15,000 distinct CDR3 sequences, approximately 82% seen once. The sample in question was T cells from blood (PBMCs), unsorted or a sorted subset (not recorded which), obtained before or after yellow fever vaccination (not recorded which). These receptors were taken from a woman between 18 and 30 years old who received the yellow fever vaccine.

V usage is TRBV3-1 and J usage is TRBJ2-7; unclear D gene. Trimming shortened V by 3 bases and J by 7 bases, and 19 bases separated the two germline ends. This CDR3 contains 15 residues. The germline gives CDR1 LGHDT, CDR2 YNNKEL (reference sequence). CDR3 nucleotide sequence: TGTGCCAGCAGCCAGGCCAAGGCCACATCTTCGGAGCAGTACTTC. Encoded protein: CASSQAKATSSEQYF.

This clonotype came up a few times. The CDR3 loop is CASSDYEPLNYGYTF. The CDR3 region has the DNA TGTGCCAGCAGTGATTATGAACCACTAAACTATGGCTACACCTTC. The chain links TRBV2 to TRBJ1-2; D is undetermined. CDR3 length equals 15 residues. V gave up 3 bases and J gave up 2 bases, with 13 bases separating them. CDR1 and CDR2 (germline): SNHLY, FYNNEI.

V usage is TRBV15 and J usage is TRBJ2-1, with D tentatively TRBD2 (6 bases). Germline CDR1 and CDR2: LNHNV and YYDKDF (reference sequence). The germline V and J ends were trimmed by 4 bases and 4 bases, with 20 bases remaining between them. The CDR3 is made up of 17 amino acids. The CDR3 coding sequence is TGTGCCACCAGCACCGGGACTGGCTCAAATACTTACAATGAGCAGTTCTTC. This sequence encodes CATSTGTGSNTYNEQFF.

The gene calls are TRBV7-3 and TRBJ1-1; unclear D gene. Germline assignment: CDR1 SGHTA and CDR2 FQGTGA. V lost 1 base, J lost 6 bases, and 9 bases lay in between. CDR3 length equals 13 residues. In DNA, the CDR3 is TGTGCCAGCAGCTTAAACCCCCGGTCTGAAGCTTTCTTT. This encodes CASSLNPRSEAFF. Combining the CDR3 with reference TRBV7-3 and TRBJ1-1 gives the whole variable domain GAGVSQTPSNKVTEKGKYVELRCDPISGHTALYWYRQSLGQGPEFLIYFQGTGAADDSGLPNDRFFAVRPEGSVSTLKIQRTERGDSAVYLCASSLNPRSEAFFGQGTRLTVV.

The chain has TRBV18 and TRBJ1-6; 8 nucleotides agree with TRBD1. From germline, CDR1 is KGHSH and CDR2 LQKENI. V shed 2 bases, J shed 7 bases, and the junction held 4 bases outside the gene matches. This CDR3 spans 15 amino acids. CDR3 nucleotide sequence: TGTGCCAGCTCACCAAATGGACAGGGAAATTCACCCCTCCACTTT. Translation: CASSPNGQGNSPLHF.

This clonotype was detected a few times. This chain connects TRBV4-2 to TRBJ2-7; 9 positions match TRBD2. Trimming cost V 0 bases and J 1 base; bases outside gene matches: 4. Germline V gives CDR1 LGHNA, CDR2 YNFKEQ. The CDR3 extends over 16 amino acids. The CDR3 region is CASSQDMTSGSYEQYF. In DNA form, the CDR3 reads TGTGCCAGCAGCCAAGATATGACTAGCGGATCCTACGAGCAGTACTTC.

The chain combines TRBV2 with TRBJ1-1; no clear D gene. Germline V CDR1 and CDR2: SNHLY, FYNNEI. The CDR3 length is 14 residues. V gave up 4 bases and J gave up 7 bases, with 16 bases separating them. The CDR3 coding sequence is TGTGCCAGCAGTGTTGCCGGGAGTCGGAGTGAAGCTTTCTTT. It translates to CASSVAGSRSEAFF.

Here the CDR3 reads CASTRGPRKETQYF. The CDR3, as DNA: TGTGCCAGCACCAGAGGTCCCAGGAAAGAGACCCAGTACTTC. The V call is TRBV7-2, the J call TRBJ2-5; D is unresolved. In germline, CDR1 is SGHTA, CDR2 FQGNSA. The length of the CDR3 is 14 residues. With 7 bases removed from V and 3 bases from J, the gap between germline ends came to 15 bases.

The chain couples TRBV18 to TRBJ2-2, with D unresolved. This CDR3 is built from 15 residues. V lost 1 base and J 4 bases, leaving 10 bases between the germline ends. Looked up from germline, CDR1 is KGHSH and CDR2 is LQKENI. The CDR3 region has the DNA TGTGCCAGCTCACCACGGCAGGTTGGCACCGGGGAGCTGTTTTTT. Its protein product is CASSPRQVGTGELFF.

The chain employs TRBV29-1 and TRBJ2-1; D is ambiguous. With 3 bases removed from V and 3 bases from J, the gap between germline ends came to 6 bases. CDR1 is SQVTM, CDR2 ANQGSEA, per germline. CDR3 size: 12 residues. CDR3 sequence (DNA): TGCAGCGTTGAGGAGAACTACAATGAGCAGTTCTTC. Translated: CSVEENYNEQFF.

The gene calls are TRBV4-1 and TRBJ1-2; 8 nucleotides match TRBD1. The germline CDR1 and CDR2 sequences are MGHRA and YSYEKL. This CDR3 is 15 amino acids long. After removal of 3 bases from V and 3 bases from J, the junction contained 6 bases not matched to a gene. DNA of the CDR3: TGCGCCAGCAGCCAGACAGGGGAGGGCGACTATGGCTACACCTTC. Protein product: CASSQTGEGDYGYTF.

The chain uses TRBV30 and TRBJ2-7; D unresolved. This CDR3 has 11 amino acids. Germline V gives CDR1 GTSNPN, CDR2 SVGIG (reference sequence). V was shortened by 3 bases and J by 3 bases, with 6 bases between the two germline ends. CDR3 in DNA: TGTGCCTGGAGCCTTCTCTACGAGCAGTACTTC. Its translation: CAWSLLYEQYF.

The V gene is TRBV29-1, the J gene TRBJ2-3; D is unresolved. CDR1 and CDR2 (germline): SQVTM, ANQGSEA. Trimming removed 4 bases from V and 2 bases from J, with 7 bases in between. This CDR3 is 12 amino acids long. CDR3 sequence reads: CSVGHNTDTQYF. CDR3 bases: TGCAGCGTTGGTCACAACACAGATACGCAGTATTTT.